The 10 T cell receptor beta chains listed next were all sequenced from one sample in a study of blood T cell repertoires in COVID-19. The table came from immunoSEQ multiplex PCR; TCRdb's copy has only in-frame clones and leaves some out. Among about 360,000 clones listed, roughly 86% were seen once. Sequencing input: PBMCs or T cells enriched from blood (not recorded which). The receptors shown here come from a man between 40 and 49 years old in a cohort exposed to, infected with or recovered from COVID-19 (not recorded which).

V usage is TRBV5-6 and J usage is TRBJ2-5, with 7 bases that match TRBD1. The CDR3 has 16 amino acids. Germline CDR1 and CDR2: SGHDT and YYEEEE. Trimming at V came to 2 bases and at J to 5 bases, leaving 12 bases not matched to a gene. The CDR3 DNA reads as TGTGCCAGCAGCTTTAGGTATCTCTACAGGGGCGAGACCCAGTACTTC. Encoded protein: CASSFRYLYRGETQYF.

The CDR3 DNA sequence: TGCGCCAGCAGTGAGGAAGGGGTATCGAAAGAGACCCAGTACTTC. Translation: CASSEEGVSKETQYF. This sequence joins TRBV10-1 and TRBJ2-5; possible D gene TRBD1, 5 bases. The CDR3 spans 15 residues. Germline V gives CDR1 WNHNN, CDR2 SYGVQD (reference sequence). V lost 2 bases and J lost 3, with 13 bases in between.

CDR3 amino acids: CASSQETSGKTVSYNEQFF. As DNA, the CDR3 is TGTGCCAGCAGCCAAGAGACTAGCGGTAAGACTGTATCCTACAATGAGCAGTTCTTC. This rearrangement joins TRBV3-1 (or the pseudogene TRBV3-2) to TRBJ2-1, with 9 nucleotides matching TRBD2. J was trimmed by 1 base and V by 0 bases; bases with no gene match: 10. This CDR3 has 19 amino acids. Per germline, CDR1 LGHDT and CDR2 YNNKEL (reference sequence).

The V call is TRBV4-2, the J call TRBJ2-2; D uncertain. This CDR3 is 14 amino acids long. The V gene lost 2 bases and the J gene lost 6 bases, with 10 bases spanning the gap. CDR1 is LGHNA, CDR2 YNFKEQ, per germline. The CDR3 DNA sequence: TGTGCCAGCAGCCAACTTATCTCGTCCGGGGAGCTGTTTTTT. It codes for CASSQLISSGELFF.

The rearrangement uses TRBV7-2 and TRBJ2-7; TRBD2 aligns across 7 bases. This CDR3 contains 14 residues. With 5 bases clipped from V and 7 bases from J, the junction kept 11 bases outside the gene matches. Germline V CDR1 and CDR2: SGHTA, FQGNSA. The CDR3 sequence is CASSPRDYTSEQYF. Here the CDR3 DNA reads TGTGCCAGCAGCCCCCGGGACTACACCTCTGAGCAGTACTTC.

This sequence joins TRBV6-5 and TRBJ1-6; 7 bases are shared with TRBD1. There are 13 residues in the CDR3. Looked up from germline, CDR1 is MNHEY and CDR2 is SVGAGI. Trimming took 6 bases from V and 6 from J; bases not matched to a gene: 2. The CDR3 here is CASSTGVNSPLHF. The CDR3 DNA reads as TGTGCCAGCAGCACAGGGGTTAATTCACCCCTCCACTTT.

The chain recombines TRBV7-2 with TRBJ2-7, with D perhaps TRBD1 (6 bases). The CDR3 sequence is 15 residues long. Germline V gene lookup returns CDR1 SGHTA and CDR2 FQGNSA. Trimming removed 1 base at V and 0 bases at J, with 10 bases between. As DNA, the CDR3 is TGTGCCAGCAGCTTAGTTCAGGGGAGCTCCTACGAGCAGTACTTC. Residues: CASSLVQGSSYEQYF.

In this sample, this clone turned up once. The chain has TRBV7-9 and TRBJ2-3; 14 positions match TRBD2. J lost 2 bases, V lost 6 bases, and 4 bases had no gene match. Germline CDR1 and CDR2: SEHNR and FQNEAQ (reference sequence). This CDR3 region has 16 residues. The chain's CDR3 is CASSGLAGGVTDTQYF. The CDR3 nucleotides are TGTGCCAGCAGTGGACTAGCGGGAGGAGTCACAGATACGCAGTATTTT.

The J gene is TRBJ2-1, the V gene TRBV5-1, with TRBD1 as a possible D gene (6 bases). The germline CDR1 and CDR2 sequences are SGHRS and YFSETQ. Trimming took 0 bases from V and 6 from J, leaving 22 bases between them. The CDR3 covers 18 residues. The CDR3 is CASSLVVLLTSGANEQFF. CDR3 nucleotide sequence: TGCGCCAGCAGCTTGGTCGTTCTCTTAACTTCAGGGGCCAATGAGCAGTTCTTC.

The chain recombines TRBV11-2 with TRBJ2-6, with D possibly matching TRBD1 (5 bases). Deletions cut 4 bases from V and 2 bases from J, with 9 bases between. The CDR3 is 15 residues long. The germline V gene encodes CDR1 SGHAT and CDR2 FQNNGV. This chain's CDR3 is CASSSMTAGANVLTF. The CDR3 DNA is TGTGCCAGCAGCTCAATGACAGCTGGGGCCAACGTCCTGACTTTC.